This is a list of T cell receptor beta chains from one sample in a study of Graves' ophthalmopathy and Graves' hyperthyroidism. TCRdb analysed the multiplex PCR reads with MiXCR anew, one entry per CDR3 protein. The data show over a million distinct CDR3 sequences, with 35% to 45% seen just once and approximately 12% held by the top ten. Specimen: peripheral blood or thyroid tissue (not recorded which). These receptors originate from an adult man with Graves' hyperthyroidism. Both conserved end residues are part of each CDR3. The D gene is left open where the match is weak. Clone sizes are given selectively: once, few, many, or a class where the clone is expanded.

j_call,v_call,d_call,cdr3_length,clone_size,cdr3_aa,cdr3_nt
TRBJ2-7,TRBV4-3,.,15,.,CASSRILTEPYEQYF,TGCGCCAGCAGCCGAATTCTGACAGAACCCTACGAGCAGTACTTC
TRBJ2-5,TRBV5-1,.,16,few,CASSRAGTDYQETQYF,TGCGCCAGCAGCCGCGCGGGGACAGATTACCAAGAGACCCAGTACTTC
TRBJ1-3,TRBV11-3,.,15,.,CASSSMWTSGNTIYF,TGTGCCAGCAGCTCCATGTGGACCTCTGGAAACACCATATATTTT
TRBJ2-7,TRBV7-8,.,14,.,CASSPKQGVYEQYF,TGTGCCAGCAGCCCCAAACAGGGCGTCTACGAGCAGTACTTC
TRBJ1-5,TRBV15,TRBD1,16,.,CAASSRDRGSNQPQHF,TGTGCCGCCAGCAGTAGGGACAGGGGCAGCAATCAGCCCCAGCATTTT
TRBJ1-2,TRBV29-1,.,9,many,CSVPDPYTF,TGCAGCGTCCCCGACCCCTACACCTTC
TRBJ1-1,TRBV7-9,.,16,many,CASSLVPLGVRTEAFF,TGTGCCAGCAGCTTAGTCCCTCTTGGGGTACGTACTGAAGCTTTCTTT
TRBJ2-7,TRBV2,.,12,many,CASTRTSYEQYF,TGTGCCAGCACCCGGACCTCCTACGAGCAGTACTTC
TRBJ1-6,TRBV4-3,.,17,.,CASSQEAAEWYNSPLHF,TGCGCCAGCAGCCAAGAAGCGGCAGAATGGTATAATTCACCCCTCCACTTT
TRBJ1-4,TRBV6-5,.,14,few,CASSYDGVKEKLFF,TGTGCCAGCAGTTACGACGGGGTGAAGGAAAAACTGTTTTTT
TRBJ2-3,TRBV7-2,.,12,few,CASSDDTDTQYF,TGTGCCAGCAGCGACGACACAGATACGCAGTATTTT
TRBJ1-1,TRBV12-3/TRBV12-4,.,13,many,CASRPGQRTEAFF,TGTGCCAGCAGGCCCGGACAGCGCACTGAAGCTTTCTTT
TRBJ1-4,TRBV6-2/TRBV6-3,.,14,.,CASSYNGYRGKLFF,TGTGCCAGCAGTTATAACGGATATAGAGGAAAACTGTTTTTT
TRBJ1-5,TRBV7-9,TRBD1,15,many,CASSSEQGSNQPQHF,TGTGCCAGCAGCTCCGAACAGGGGTCAAATCAGCCCCAGCATTTT
TRBJ1-1,TRBV20-1,.,13,once,CSARREGDTEAFF,TGCAGTGCTAGAAGGGAGGGGGACACTGAAGCTTTCTTT
TRBJ2-2,TRBV9,TRBD2,15,few,CASSQDRGDTGELFF,TGTGCCAGCAGCCAAGATCGGGGGGACACCGGGGAGCTGTTTTTT
TRBJ2-7,TRBV12-3/TRBV12-4,TRBD2,15,many,CASSHYSGGAYEQYF,TGTGCCAGCAGTCACTATAGCGGGGGGGCCTACGAGCAGTACTTC
TRBJ1-5,TRBV20-1,.,15,.,CSAVRGITGNQPQHF,TGCAGTGCTGTCCGGGGGATTACAGGCAATCAGCCCCAGCATTTT
TRBJ1-6,TRBV7-2,TRBD1,15,many,CASSLGTGVRAPLHF,TGTGCCAGCAGCTTAGGGACAGGGGTTCGTGCACCCCTCCACTTT
TRBJ2-7,TRBV29-1,TRBD1,12,many,CSATGDRGEQYF,TGCAGCGCCACCGGGGACAGGGGAGAGCAGTACTTC
TRBJ1-1,TRBV10-3,TRBD1,15,.,CAISETGTGYTEAFF,TGTGCCATCAGTGAAACCGGGACAGGGTACACTGAAGCTTTCTTT
TRBJ1-2,TRBV10-2,.,11,many,CASRVEYGYTF,TGCGCCAGCCGGGTGGAGTATGGCTACACCTTC
TRBJ2-6,TRBV10-3,.,19,.,CASRPDATGWVTGANVLTF,TGTGCCAGCCGACCGGACGCGACGGGGTGGGTGACTGGGGCCAACGTCCTGACTTTC
TRBJ2-7,TRBV29-1,.,14,many,CSVEAGEGGYEQYF,TGCAGCGTTGAAGCCGGGGAGGGGGGCTACGAGCAGTACTTC
TRBJ1-2,TRBV20-1,TRBD1,14,many,CSARLGTASYGYTF,TGCAGTGCAAGACTGGGGACAGCTAGCTATGGCTACACCTTC
TRBJ1-2,TRBV20-1,.,15,few,CSATSPAGRDYGYTF,TGCAGTGCTACGTCTCCGGCGGGGCGAGACTATGGCTACACCTTC
TRBJ2-7,TRBV6-2/TRBV6-3,TRBD2,14,.,CASTREGNGYEQYF,TGTGCCAGCACCAGGGAGGGGAATGGGTACGAGCAGTACTTC
TRBJ1-3,TRBV19,TRBD1,12,many,CASARGGNTIYF,TGTGCCAGCGCCAGGGGGGGAAACACCATATATTTT
TRBJ1-3,TRBV13,.,14,.,CASSSRLDGNTIYF,TGTGCCAGCAGCTCCAGGCTAGATGGAAACACCATATATTTT
TRBJ1-5,TRBV7-2,TRBD1,15,many,CASSITGGAGQPQHF,TGTGCCAGCAGCATTACAGGGGGCGCGGGTCAGCCCCAGCATTTT
TRBJ1-4,TRBV25-1,TRBD1,18,.,CASSEYKAGGAGSEKLFF,TGTGCCAGCAGTGAATATAAGGCAGGGGGCGCAGGTTCCGAAAAACTGTTTTTT
TRBJ1-1,TRBV5-4,TRBD1,16,many,CASSQLQGIRTTEAFF,TGTGCCAGCAGCCAGTTACAGGGGATAAGAACCACTGAAGCTTTCTTT
TRBJ1-1,TRBV20-1,.,14,many,CSARNDGKNTEAFF,TGCAGTGCTAGGAACGACGGGAAGAACACTGAAGCTTTCTTT
TRBJ2-7,TRBV15,.,19,many,CATSRASGRYEQYTYEQYF,TGTGCCACCAGCAGAGCCTCCGGACGGTACGAGCAGTATACCTACGAGCAGTACTTC
TRBJ1-2,TRBV2,.,12,few,CAGQGWVSGYTF,TGTGCCGGCCAGGGATGGGTGTCTGGCTACACCTTC
TRBJ1-6,TRBV12-3/TRBV12-4,.,13,many,CASSLSFRHPLHF,TGTGCCAGCAGTTTGTCGTTTAGACACCCCCTCCACTTT
TRBJ2-7,TRBV10-3,TRBD2,16,.,CAISTPRTSGAYEQYF,TGTGCCATCTCCACGCCTCGGACTAGCGGGGCCTACGAGCAGTACTTC
TRBJ2-7,TRBV6-5,TRBD1,14,few,CASSYGQVSYEQYF,TGTGCCAGCAGTTACGGACAGGTATCCTACGAGCAGTACTTC
TRBJ1-2,TRBV24-1,TRBD1,14,many,CATSGTGTNYGYTF,TGTGCCACCAGTGGGACAGGGACTAACTATGGCTACACCTTC
TRBJ2-5,TRBV20-1,.,14,once,CSARGLWGGETQYF,TGCAGTGCCAGAGGGTTGTGGGGAGGAGAGACCCAGTACTTC
TRBJ1-1,TRBV15,.,14,many,CATSGVRGSTEAFF,TGTGCCACCAGCGGAGTTAGAGGGAGCACTGAAGCTTTCTTT
TRBJ1-6,TRBV6-1,.,15,.,CASRGTVSYNSPLHF,TGTGCCAGCAGGGGGACGGTCTCCTATAATTCACCCCTCCACTTT
TRBJ2-2,TRBV15,TRBD1,13,.,CAARQGDTGELFF,TGTGCCGCACGACAGGGTGACACCGGGGAGCTGTTTTTT
TRBJ2-5,TRBV11-2,.,15,.,CAWSPGTSQQETQYF,TGTGCCTGGAGCCCCGGGACCAGCCAGCAAGAGACCCAGTACTTC
TRBJ1-5,TRBV6-2/TRBV6-3,.,15,.,CASIPASREGQPQHF,TGTGCCAGCATCCCCGCCAGCAGGGAAGGTCAGCCCCAGCATTTT
TRBJ1-6,TRBV25-1,TRBD1,14,.,CASAGTGVQSPLHF,TGTGCCAGTGCTGGGACAGGGGTGCAATCACCCCTCCACTTT
TRBJ1-4,TRBV5-1,.,16,.,CASSLIGGQTNEKLFF,TGCGCCAGCAGCCTAATTGGAGGGCAGACTAATGAAAAACTGTTTTTT
TRBJ1-4,TRBV2,.,15,once,CASSDTGSTNEKLFF,TGTGCCAGCAGCGATACAGGGTCTACTAATGAAAAACTGTTTTTT
TRBJ2-5,TRBV7-6,.,14,.,CANSLGGGRETQYF,TGTGCCAACAGCTTAGGAGGGGGGAGAGAGACCCAGTACTTC
TRBJ1-2,TRBV29-1,.,13,.,CSVSLGMGYGYTF,TGCAGCGTATCCCTAGGGATGGGCTATGGCTACACCTTC
TRBJ2-7,TRBV5-1,TRBD2,14,.,CASSLNSAGYEQYF,TGCGCCAGCAGCCTAAACTCAGCGGGGTACGAGCAGTACTTC
TRBJ1-1,TRBV29-1,.,12,.,CSVGGRDTEAFF,TGCAGCGTTGGGGGGAGGGACACTGAAGCTTTCTTT
TRBJ2-5,TRBV5-5,TRBD2,14,.,CASSLREGGETQYF,TGTGCCAGCAGCTTAAGGGAGGGCGGTGAGACCCAGTACTTC